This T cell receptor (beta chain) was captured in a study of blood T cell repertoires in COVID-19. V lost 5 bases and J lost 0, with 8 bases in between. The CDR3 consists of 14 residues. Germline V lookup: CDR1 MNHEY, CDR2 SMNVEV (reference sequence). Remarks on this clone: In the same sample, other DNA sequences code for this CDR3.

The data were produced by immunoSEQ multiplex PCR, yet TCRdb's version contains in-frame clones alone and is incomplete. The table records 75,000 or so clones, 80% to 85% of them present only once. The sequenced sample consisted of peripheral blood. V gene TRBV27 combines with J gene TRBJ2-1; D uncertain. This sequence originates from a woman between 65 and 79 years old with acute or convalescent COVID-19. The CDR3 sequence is CASSLRSSYNEQFF. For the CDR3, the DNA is TGTGCCAGCAGTCTCCGCAGCTCCTACAATGAGCAGTTCTTC.